Below, 27 T cell receptor beta chains from the same sample are listed, as sequenced in a study of blood T cells in healthy people across ages. With a J-beta primer mix and a sample-barcoded 5' primer, a second PCR ran about 6 to 11 cycles. TCRdb re-derived calls from the 5' RACE reads in MiXCR, one entry per CDR3 protein. The data hold 750,000 to 950,000 distinct CDR3 sequences, with 53% observed a single time. Material for sequencing was blood. The receptor set was obtained from an elderly man in good health.

This clonotype turned up a few times. The J gene is TRBJ1-2, the V gene TRBV21-1; the D call TRBD1 from the table was never checked on the DNA. TRBV21-1 represents a pseudogene. The CDR3 is 18 residues long. The CDR3 nucleotides read TGTGCCAGCAACAGAATTCGGGACAGGGGGCGAATACTCTATGGCTACACCTTC. It encodes CASNRIRDRGRILYGYTF.

The rearrangement uses TRBV7-8 and TRBJ2-7; 8 positions agree with TRBD1. The V segment lost 4 bases and the J segment 3 bases; nucleotides outside the gene matches: 5. The CDR3 runs 14 residues. Per the germline V gene, CDR1 is SGHVS and CDR2 is FQNEAQ. CDR3 sequence (DNA): TGTGCCAGCAGCTACAGGGACAGGATCTACGAGCAGTACTTC. Amino acid sequence: CASSYRDRIYEQYF.

The V and J genes are TRBV28 and TRBJ2-7; D is undetermined. Germline CDR1 MDHEN, CDR2 SYDVKM. V lost 4 bases, J lost 1 base, and 11 bases lay in between. This CDR3 comprises 14 residues. The CDR3: CASSSYWSSYEQYF. As DNA, the CDR3 is TGTGCCAGCAGTTCATACTGGAGTTCCTACGAGCAGTACTTC.

V and J are TRBV5-1 and TRBJ1-4; 8 bases are a match to TRBD1. Trimming removed 3 bases from V and 4 bases from J; junction bases left unmatched: 11. This CDR3 contains 17 residues. CDR1 and CDR2 (germline): SGHRS, YFSETQ. This CDR3 reads CASSSQSGQAINEKLFF. The CDR3 nucleotides read TGCGCCAGCAGCTCGCAGTCGGGACAGGCGATTAATGAAAAACTGTTTTTT.

The chain has TRBV12-3 or TRBV12-4 and TRBJ2-3, with D hard to call. The length of the CDR3 is 13 residues. V lost 5 bases, J lost 4 bases, and 10 bases lay in between. This CDR3 is CASSLTSPDTQYF. CDR3 in DNA: TGTGCCAGCAGTCTGACCTCGCCAGATACGCAGTATTTT.

This chain connects TRBV6-5 to TRBJ2-1; D possibly corresponds to TRBD1 (6 bases). Germline CDR1 and CDR2: MNHEY and SVGAGI. CDR3 size: 14 residues. V dropped 2 bases and J dropped 7 bases, with 12 bases sitting between them. The CDR3 is CASSYRDTGNEQFF. The CDR3 DNA reads TGTGCCAGCAGTTACAGGGACACAGGGAATGAGCAGTTCTTC.

V gene TRBV7-9 combines with J gene TRBJ1-2; the match to TRBD1 covers 9 bases. Trimming at V came to 1 base and at J to 5 bases, leaving 5 bases not matched to a gene. Germline loops: CDR1 SEHNR, CDR2 FQNEAQ (reference sequence). The CDR3 runs to 15 residues. The chain's CDR3 is CASSLVVGQGYGYTF. CDR3 bases: TGTGCCAGCAGCTTAGTAGTGGGACAGGGATATGGCTACACCTTC. Full variable domain (outside the CDR3, taken from reference TRBV7-9 and TRBJ1-2): DTGVSQNPRHKITKRGQNVTFRCDPISEHNRLYWYRQTLGQGPEFLTYFQNEAQLEKSRLLSDRFSAERPKGSFSTLEIQRTEQGDSAMYLCASSLVVGQGYGYTFGSGTRLTVV.

The chain joins TRBV28 to TRBJ2-7; unclear D gene. Germline values: CDR1 MDHEN, CDR2 SYDVKM. This CDR3 region has 15 residues. With 5 bases removed from V and 2 bases from J, the gap between germline ends came to 16 bases. The CDR3 nucleotides read TGTGCCAGCAGTAACCCCGGGCCATACCCCTACGAGCAGTACTTC. It is translated as CASSNPGPYPYEQYF.

V gene TRBV24-1 combines with J gene TRBJ2-1; TRBD2 matches at 7 bases. Trimming cost V 0 bases and J 0 bases; bases outside gene matches: 1. Per the germline V gene, CDR1 is KGHDR and CDR2 is SFDVKD. The CDR3 runs 16 residues. The CDR3: CATSDLLAVSYNEQFF. CDR3 nucleotides: TGTGCCACCAGTGATTTGCTAGCGGTCTCCTACAATGAGCAGTTCTTC.

The V and J genes are TRBV24-1 and TRBJ2-5; 7 bases fit TRBD2. This CDR3 contains 13 residues. Germline CDR1 KGHDR, CDR2 SFDVKD. Trimming at V came to 6 bases and at J to 1 base, leaving 1 base not matched to a gene. The chain's CDR3 is CATSRGGQETQYF. CDR3 DNA sequence: TGTGCCACCAGTCGCGGGGGCCAAGAGACCCAGTACTTC.

V gene TRBV24-1 combines with J gene TRBJ2-1; 9 bases match TRBD2. This CDR3 spans 15 amino acids. Germline-derived CDR1 and CDR2 are KGHDR and SFDVKD. With 3 bases clipped from V and 4 bases from J, the junction kept 3 bases outside the gene matches. CDR3 amino acids: CATSDTSGPYNEQFF. CDR3 DNA sequence: TGTGCCACCAGTGATACTAGCGGGCCGTACAATGAGCAGTTCTTC.

This chain connects TRBV20-1 to TRBJ2-7, with D unclear. This CDR3 region has 11 residues. V lost 2 bases and J 3 bases, leaving 5 bases between the germline ends. In germline, CDR1 is DFQATT, CDR2 SNEGSKA (reference sequence). CDR3 sequence (DNA): TGCAGTGCTAGAAACGTCTACGAGCAGTACTTC. It encodes CSARNVYEQYF.

CDR3: CASSLVGANTGELFF. As DNA, the CDR3 is TGTGCCAGCAGCTTGGTTGGGGCCAACACCGGGGAGCTGTTTTTT. The V gene is TRBV5-5, the J gene TRBJ2-2; D might be TRBD1 (5 bases). This CDR3 is built from 15 residues. V lost 0 bases and J lost 2, with 8 bases in between. CDR1 SGHKS and CDR2 YYEKEE come from the germline V gene (reference sequence).

The chain recombines TRBV6-2 or TRBV6-3 with TRBJ2-7; TRBD2 aligns across 12 bases. This CDR3 is 16 amino acids long. In germline, CDR1 is MNHEY, CDR2 SVGEGT. V lost 5 bases, J lost 6 bases, and 11 bases stayed unmatched. CDR3 sequence (DNA): TGTGCCAGCAGTAACCGACTAGCGGGAGATCCCACCGAGCAGTACTTC. It translates to CASSNRLAGDPTEQYF.

This clonotype was recorded once. The chain links TRBV29-1 to TRBJ2-3; D gene unclear. V was pared by 8 bases and J by 1 base, with 4 bases between. Germline-derived CDR1 and CDR2 are SQVTM and ANQGSEA. This CDR3 is 10 amino acids long. The CDR3 coding sequence is TGCAGCTCACGCACAGATACGCAGTATTTT. Translated, it gives CSSRTDTQYF.

The chain links TRBV18 to TRBJ2-1; D is undetermined. Germline-derived CDR1 and CDR2 are KGHSH and LQKENI. The germline V and J ends were trimmed by 6 bases and 2 bases, with 14 bases remaining between them. This CDR3 is 15 amino acids long. DNA for the CDR3: TGTGCCAGCTCGCCCCTAGGGATCCCCTACAATGAGCAGTTCTTC. It yields the protein CASSPLGIPYNEQFF.

The rearrangement links TRBV24-1 to TRBJ2-6; 8 bases are shared with TRBD2. The V segment lost 2 bases and the J segment 0 bases; nucleotides outside the gene matches: 5. Germline CDR1 and CDR2: KGHDR and SFDVKD. The CDR3 runs to 18 residues. The CDR3 nucleotides read TGTGCCACCAGTGATTCTGGCGGGGGGAGCTCTGGGGCCAACGTCCTGACTTTC. Encoded protein: CATSDSGGGSSGANVLTF.

This clonotype was seen only a few times. The V and J genes are TRBV7-2 and TRBJ2-5; 9 bases map to TRBD2. With 5 bases clipped from V and 2 bases from J, the junction kept 12 bases outside the gene matches. The length of the CDR3 is 17 residues. The germline gives CDR1 SGHTA, CDR2 FQGNSA. The CDR3 loop is CASSPRGGLARQETQYF. The CDR3 bases are TGTGCCAGCAGCCCCCGAGGAGGACTAGCGAGGCAAGAGACCCAGTACTTC.

This sequence joins TRBV12-3 or TRBV12-4 and TRBJ1-2, with TRBD1 identical over 9 bases. With 6 bases clipped from V and 4 bases from J, the junction kept 6 bases outside the gene matches. The CDR3 loop spans 14 amino acids. The CDR3 nucleotides read TGTGCCAGCAGGGGACAGGGTTTTAGCTATGGCTACACCTTC. Amino acid sequence: CASRGQGFSYGYTF.

The CDR3 DNA reads as TGCGCCAGCAGCATCCGACAGATACCAAATGAAAAACTGTTTTTT. This sequence encodes CASSIRQIPNEKLFF. V gene TRBV5-1 combines with J gene TRBJ1-4, with D possibly matching TRBD1 (5 bases). V lost 4 bases, J lost 5 bases, and 15 bases lay in between. Germline lookup yields CDR1 SGHRS and CDR2 YFSETQ. The CDR3 sequence is 15 residues long.

Of note for this clonotype: A clone one base away is much larger, so this may be a read error. This chain joins TRBV14 and TRBJ1-2; D is unclear. The V gene's germline CDR1 is SGHDN and CDR2 FVKESK. The V gene lost 1 base and the J gene lost 5 bases, with 11 bases spanning the gap. The CDR3 is 14 residues long. This CDR3 is CASSQVTQFYGYTF. In DNA form, the CDR3 reads TGTGCCAGCAGCCAAGTAACACAGTTTTATGGCTACACCTTC.

This clonotype came up many times. The rearrangement uses TRBV5-1 and TRBJ2-7; weak D call: TRBD1 (6 bases). Germline CDR1 and CDR2: SGHRS and YFSETQ. The CDR3 runs to 12 residues. Between the trimmed V and J ends, which lost 4 bases and 3 bases, there was a span of 8 bases. DNA of the CDR3: TGCGCCAGCAGCACGGACAGCTACGAGCAGTACTTC. Translating it yields CASSTDSYEQYF.

The gene calls are TRBV20-1 and TRBJ2-7, with 11 bases matching TRBD2. The CDR3 runs 16 residues. Germline CDR1 and CDR2: DFQATT and SNEGSKA (reference sequence). With 2 bases clipped from V and 3 bases from J, the junction kept 9 bases outside the gene matches. The chain's CDR3 is CSARPIAGGHYYEQYF. The CDR3 DNA reads as TGCAGTGCTAGACCCATAGCGGGAGGGCACTACTACGAGCAGTACTTC.

Concerning this clonotype itself: At one of its ends the junction is not consistent with the germline gene, which may arise from a read error. This rearrangement joins TRBV24-1 to TRBJ2-1, with D unresolved. The CDR3 consists of 13 residues. Germline-derived CDR1 and CDR2 are KGHDR and SFDVKD. The CDR3 sequence: CVTSDPNVDEQFF. The CDR3 DNA sequence: TGTGTCACCAGTGACCCCAACGTCGATGAGCAGTTCTTC.

This chain connects TRBV12-3 or TRBV12-4 to TRBJ1-3, with TRBD1 matching over 9 bases. This CDR3 has 18 residues. V shed 4 bases, J shed 0 bases, and the junction held 10 bases outside the gene matches. The CDR3 spells CASSSSGTGKSSGNTIYF. CDR3 bases: TGTGCCAGCAGTTCCTCCGGGACAGGGAAGAGCTCTGGAAACACCATATATTTT.

This clonotype has only a few counts. The V call is TRBV2, the J call TRBJ2-3; D may match TRBD1 or TRBD2 (5 bases each). The CDR3 totals 11 residues. With 8 bases removed from V and 14 bases from J, the gap between germline ends came to 17 bases. Germline CDR1 is SNHLY and CDR2 is FYNNEI. CDR3 bases: TGTGCCAGCGGGGGAGAACGATACGCGTATTTT. Protein: CASGGERYAYF.

In this sample, this clonotype turned up once. A much larger clone differs from this one at a single base, so this may be a read error. The V and J genes are TRBV6-2 or TRBV6-3 and TRBJ2-6; 10 positions agree with TRBD2. In germline, CDR1 is MNHEY, CDR2 SVGEGT. CDR3 length: 17 amino acids. CDR3 loop: CVSSSLAGVEGANVLTF. CDR3 DNA sequence: TGTGTCAGCAGTTCCCTAGCGGGAGTGGAAGGGGCCAACGTCCTGACTTTC.